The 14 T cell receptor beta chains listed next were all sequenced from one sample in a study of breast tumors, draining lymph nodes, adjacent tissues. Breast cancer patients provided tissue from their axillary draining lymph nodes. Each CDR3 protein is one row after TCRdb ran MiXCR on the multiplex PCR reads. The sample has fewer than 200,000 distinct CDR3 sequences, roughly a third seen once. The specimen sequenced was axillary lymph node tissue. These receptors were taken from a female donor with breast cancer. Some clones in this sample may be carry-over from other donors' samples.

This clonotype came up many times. In DNA, the CDR3 is TGTGCCAGCAGCTTACGGACAGGGAAATTGACAGATACGCAGTATTTT. Translation gives CASSLRTGKLTDTQYF. The chain couples TRBV5-5 to TRBJ2-3; 8 nucleotides match TRBD1. The V segment lost 2 bases and the J segment 3 bases; nucleotides outside the gene matches: 8. The CDR3 covers 16 residues. CDR1 is SGHKS and CDR2 is YYEKEE in the germline V gene (reference sequence). Full variable domain (missing parts from reference TRBV5-5 and TRBJ2-3): DAGVTQSPTHLIKTRGQQVTLRCSPISGHKSVSWYQQVLGQGPQFIFQYYEKEERGRGNFPDRFSARQFPNYSSELNVNALLLGDSALYLCASSLRTGKLTDTQYFGPGTRLTVL.

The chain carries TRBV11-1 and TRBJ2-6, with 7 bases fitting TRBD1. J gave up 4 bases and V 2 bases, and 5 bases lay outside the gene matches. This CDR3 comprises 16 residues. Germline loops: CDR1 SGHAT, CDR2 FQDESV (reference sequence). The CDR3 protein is CASSLRQGDGANVLTF. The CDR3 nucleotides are TGTGCCAGCAGCTTACGACAGGGTGACGGGGCCAACGTCCTGACTTTC.

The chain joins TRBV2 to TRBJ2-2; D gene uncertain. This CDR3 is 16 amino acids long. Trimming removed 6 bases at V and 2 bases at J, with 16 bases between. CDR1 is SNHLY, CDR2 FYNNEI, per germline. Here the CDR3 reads CASSAASTPNTGELFF. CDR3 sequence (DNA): TGTGCCAGCAGCGCGGCGAGTACGCCTAACACCGGGGAGCTGTTTTTT.

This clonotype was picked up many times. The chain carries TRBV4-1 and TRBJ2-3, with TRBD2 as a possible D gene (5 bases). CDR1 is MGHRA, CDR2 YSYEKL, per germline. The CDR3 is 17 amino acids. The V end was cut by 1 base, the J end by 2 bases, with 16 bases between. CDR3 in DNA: TGCGCCAGCAGCCAAGTTGGGTCTAGCAACCCCACAGATACGCAGTATTTT. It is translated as CASSQVGSSNPTDTQYF.

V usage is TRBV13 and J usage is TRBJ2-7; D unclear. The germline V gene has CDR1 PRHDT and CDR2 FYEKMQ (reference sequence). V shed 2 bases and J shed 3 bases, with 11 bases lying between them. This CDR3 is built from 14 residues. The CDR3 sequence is CASSLPPPHYEQYF. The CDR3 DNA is TGTGCCAGCAGCTTACCCCCCCCCCACTACGAGCAGTACTTC.

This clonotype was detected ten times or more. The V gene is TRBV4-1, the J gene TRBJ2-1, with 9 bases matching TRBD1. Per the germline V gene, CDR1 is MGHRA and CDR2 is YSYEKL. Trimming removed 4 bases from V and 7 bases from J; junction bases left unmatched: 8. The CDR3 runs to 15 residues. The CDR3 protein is CASSLTGGGVNEQFF. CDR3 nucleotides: TGCGCCAGCAGCCTAACAGGGGGCGGTGTGAATGAGCAGTTCTTC.

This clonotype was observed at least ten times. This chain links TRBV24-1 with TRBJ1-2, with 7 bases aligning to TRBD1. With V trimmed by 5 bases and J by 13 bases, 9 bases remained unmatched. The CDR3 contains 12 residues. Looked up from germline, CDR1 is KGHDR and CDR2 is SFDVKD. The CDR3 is CATSGQRGGTTF. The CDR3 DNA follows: TGTGCCACCAGTGGTCAACGAGGGGGCACCACCTTC.

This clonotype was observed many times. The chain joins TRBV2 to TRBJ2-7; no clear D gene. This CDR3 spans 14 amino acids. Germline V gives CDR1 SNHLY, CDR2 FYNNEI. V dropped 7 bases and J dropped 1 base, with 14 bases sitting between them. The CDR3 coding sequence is TGTGCCAGCAACGCAGAACAAATTTCCTACGAGCAGTACTTC. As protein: CASNAEQISYEQYF.

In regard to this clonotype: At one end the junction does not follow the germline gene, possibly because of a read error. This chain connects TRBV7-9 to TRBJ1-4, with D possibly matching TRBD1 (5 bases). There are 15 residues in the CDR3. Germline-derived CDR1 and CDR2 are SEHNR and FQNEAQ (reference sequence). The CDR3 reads CASSSGRSTNEKLLF. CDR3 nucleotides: TGTGCCAGCAGCTCGGGACGGTCAACTAATGAAAAACTGCTTTTT.

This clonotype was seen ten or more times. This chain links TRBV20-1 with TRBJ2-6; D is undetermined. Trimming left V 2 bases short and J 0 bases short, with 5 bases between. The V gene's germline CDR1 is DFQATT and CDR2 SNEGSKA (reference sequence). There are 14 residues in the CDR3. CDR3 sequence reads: CSARQNSGANVLTF. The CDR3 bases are TGCAGTGCTAGACAGAACTCTGGGGCCAACGTCCTGACTTTC.

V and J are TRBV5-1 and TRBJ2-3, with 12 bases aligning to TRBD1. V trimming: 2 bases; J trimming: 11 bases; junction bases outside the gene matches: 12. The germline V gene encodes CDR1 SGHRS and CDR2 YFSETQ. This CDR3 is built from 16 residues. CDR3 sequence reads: CASSLTGTGGPNEQYF. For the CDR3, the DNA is TGCGCCAGCAGCTTAACCGGGACAGGGGGCCCGAATGAGCAGTATTTT.

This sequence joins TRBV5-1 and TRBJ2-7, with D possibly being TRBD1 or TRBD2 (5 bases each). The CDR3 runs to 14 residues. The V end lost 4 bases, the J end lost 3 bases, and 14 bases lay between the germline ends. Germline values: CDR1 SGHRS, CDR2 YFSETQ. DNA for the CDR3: TGCGCCAGCAGCCTGGGGGTGGGAGTCTACGAGCAGTACTTC. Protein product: CASSLGVGVYEQYF.

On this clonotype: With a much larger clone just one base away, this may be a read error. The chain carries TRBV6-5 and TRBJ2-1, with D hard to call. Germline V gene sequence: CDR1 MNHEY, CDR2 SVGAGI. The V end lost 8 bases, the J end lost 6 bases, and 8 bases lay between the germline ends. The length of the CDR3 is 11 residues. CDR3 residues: CASGPLNEQFF. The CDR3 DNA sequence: TGTGCCAGCGGGCCCCTCAATGAGCAGTTCTTC.

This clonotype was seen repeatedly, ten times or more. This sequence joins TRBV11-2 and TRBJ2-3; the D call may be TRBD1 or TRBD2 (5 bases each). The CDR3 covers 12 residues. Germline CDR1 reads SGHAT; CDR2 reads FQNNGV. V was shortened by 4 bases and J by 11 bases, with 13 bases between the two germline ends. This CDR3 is CASSSGTIRQYF. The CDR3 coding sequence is TGTGCCAGCAGCTCGGGGACCATCAGGCAGTATTTT.